Listed here are 27 T cell receptor beta chains from one sample, sequenced in a study of blood T cell repertoires in COVID-19. Libraries were prepared by immunoSEQ multiplex PCR; TCRdb keeps only in-frame clonotypes and omits some of them. Here the sample spans over 200,000 clones, about 90% being singletons. Source material: PBMCs or T cells enriched from blood (not recorded which). These receptors came from a man aged 30 to 39 who had recovered from COVID-19.

The rearrangement uses TRBV11-2 and TRBJ2-3, with 8 bases identical to TRBD2. CDR3 length: 17 residues. Looked up from germline, CDR1 is SGHAT and CDR2 is FQNNGV. With 0 bases clipped from V and 4 bases from J, the junction kept 9 bases outside the gene matches. The CDR3 spells CASSLDGSGGLSDTQYF. Here the CDR3 DNA reads TGTGCCAGCAGCTTAGATGGGTCGGGGGGGCTCTCAGATACGCAGTATTTT.

The chain uses TRBV27 and TRBJ1-1; D is undetermined. CDR1 MNHEY and CDR2 SMNVEV come from the germline V gene (reference sequence). V was pared by 3 bases and J by 0 bases, with 5 bases between. CDR3 length equals 13 residues. CDR3 coding DNA: TGTGCCAGCAGTTTCTCCTTGAACACTGAAGCTTTCTTT. Translation: CASSFSLNTEAFF.

V gene TRBV19 combines with J gene TRBJ2-5; D is unclear. V lost 1 base to trimming and J lost 1 base, with 16 bases between them. From germline, CDR1 is LNHDA and CDR2 SQIVND (reference sequence). This CDR3 has 17 residues. The CDR3 loop reads CASSIGRMRRTQETQYF. The CDR3 DNA reads as TGTGCCAGTAGTATAGGGCGCATGCGGCGCACCCAAGAGACCCAGTACTTC.

This clone was seen just once. The genes are TRBV15 and TRBJ2-7; 11 bases line up with TRBD1. Germline V gene lookup returns CDR1 LNHNV and CDR2 YYDKDF (reference sequence). Unmatched junction bases numbered 9, after V lost 5 bases and J lost 6 bases. This CDR3 has 15 amino acids. This chain's CDR3 is CATSSPRGTGGEQYF. CDR3 nucleotide sequence: TGTGCCACCAGCTCCCCTCGCGGGACAGGGGGCGAGCAGTACTTC.

V is TRBV6-5 and J is TRBJ1-2; 7 bases fit TRBD1. This CDR3 comprises 14 residues. Losses at the gene ends were 7 bases for V and 6 bases for J; bases not matched to a gene: 11. Germline CDR1 reads MNHEY; CDR2 reads SVGAGI. DNA of the CDR3: TGTGCCAGCAATTTCCAGACAGGGAATGATGGCTACACCTTC. Translating it yields CASNFQTGNDGYTF.

The V gene is TRBV24-1, the J gene TRBJ1-2; the D is unclear. V lost 0 bases and J lost 4, with 8 bases in between. The CDR3 is 14 residues long. The germline CDR1 and CDR2 sequences are KGHDR and SFDVKD. Here the CDR3 DNA reads TGTGCCACCAGTGATTTGAACAGCCCCTATGGCTACACCTTC. Its translation: CATSDLNSPYGYTF.

The CDR3 is CASSFIAIRTGTDTDTQYF. The DNA of the CDR3 is TGTGCCAGCAGCTTCATAGCTATCCGAACCGGGACAGACACAGATACGCAGTATTTT. The genes are TRBV11-2 and TRBJ2-3, with 7 nucleotides matching TRBD1. The CDR3 runs 19 residues. V shed 3 bases and J 2 bases; nucleotides not matched to a gene: 17. CDR1 and CDR2 (germline): SGHAT, FQNNGV.

This sequence joins TRBV5-1 and TRBJ1-3; tentative D call: TRBD1 (5 bases). Between the trimmed V and J ends, which lost 0 bases and 0 bases, there was a span of 7 bases. The CDR3 consists of 15 residues. Per the germline V gene, CDR1 is SGHRS and CDR2 is YFSETQ. The CDR3 DNA follows: TGCGCCAGCAGCTTGGGGGGCTACTCTGGAAACACCATATATTTT. Protein sequence: CASSLGGYSGNTIYF.

The chain couples TRBV7-9 to TRBJ2-1; 10 bases are shared with TRBD2. CDR3 size: 15 residues. V trimming: 3 bases; J trimming: 3 bases; junction bases outside the gene matches: 2. Germline lookup yields CDR1 SEHNR and CDR2 FQNEAQ (reference sequence). The CDR3 reads CASSFQREGYNEQFF. In nucleotides, the CDR3 is TGTGCCAGCAGCTTCCAGCGGGAGGGCTACAATGAGCAGTTCTTC. Supplemented by reference TRBV7-9 and TRBJ2-1, the full variable domain reads DTGVSQNPRHKITKRGQNVTFRCDPISEHNRLYWYRQTLGQGPEFLTYFQNEAQLEKSRLLSDRFSAERPKGSFSTLEIQRTEQGDSAMYLCASSFQREGYNEQFFGPGTRLTVL.

The chain uses TRBV28 and TRBJ2-7, with TRBD2 matching over 13 bases. The CDR3 totals 15 residues. Germline-derived CDR1 and CDR2 are MDHEN and SYDVKM. The trim removed 5 bases at V and 2 bases at J, leaving 3 bases unmatched. CDR3 loop: CASSELAGGPYEQYF. The CDR3, as DNA: TGTGCCAGCAGTGAACTAGCGGGAGGGCCCTACGAGCAGTACTTC.

V is TRBV19 and J is TRBJ2-7, with 10 positions matching TRBD2. J gave up 4 bases and V 5 bases, and 5 bases lay outside the gene matches. CDR1 is LNHDA, CDR2 SQIVND, per germline (reference sequence). The CDR3 extends over 14 amino acids. In DNA, the CDR3 is TGTGCCAGTAGTTTCGCTAGCGGGAGTTACGAGCAGTACTTC. It codes for CASSFASGSYEQYF. The complete variable domain, with remaining parts taken from reference TRBV19 and TRBJ2-7, reads DGGITQSPKYLFRKEGQNVTLSCEQNLNHDAMYWYRQDPGQGLRLIYYSQIVNDFQKGDIAEGYSVSREKKESFPLTVTSAQKNPTAFYLCASSFASGSYEQYFGPGTRLTVT.

The chain combines TRBV10-2 with TRBJ2-2, with TRBD2 matching 13 bases. This CDR3 region has 14 residues. Losses at the gene ends were 8 bases for V and 6 bases for J; bases not matched to a gene: 3. Germline values: CDR1 WSHSY, CDR2 SAAADI. CDR3 region: CASGGLAGAGELFF. CDR3 nucleotide sequence: TGCGCCAGCGGAGGACTAGCGGGAGCCGGGGAGCTGTTTTTT.

The chain combines TRBV27 with TRBJ2-3, with D hard to call. The CDR3 runs to 11 residues. Germline CDR1 MNHEY, CDR2 SMNVEV (reference sequence). Between the trimmed V and J ends, which lost 4 bases and 3 bases, there was a span of 2 bases. This CDR3 is CASSSTDTQYF. In DNA form, the CDR3 reads TGTGCCAGCAGTTCAACAGATACGCAGTATTTT.

The chain carries TRBV23-1 and TRBJ2-4; 12 bases fit TRBD2. TRBV23-1 is an ORF, and what it does is uncertain. The junction had 4 bases not matched to a gene; V was cut back by 7 bases and J by 0 bases. The CDR3 sequence is 16 residues long. The CDR3 region has the DNA TGCGCCAGCATTCGGACTAGCGGGGTAGCCAAAAACATTCAGTACTTC. Residues: CASIRTSGVAKNIQYF.

The V call is TRBV7-2, the J call TRBJ1-2; the match to TRBD1 covers 11 bases. Germline V gene sequence: CDR1 SGHTA, CDR2 FQGNSA. V shed 5 bases, J shed 8 bases, and the junction held 10 bases outside the gene matches. This CDR3 spans 15 amino acids. CDR3 residues: CASSPGTGGMGGYTF. DNA for the CDR3: TGTGCCAGCAGCCCTGGGACAGGGGGTATGGGGGGCTACACCTTC.

The chain employs TRBV18 and TRBJ2-7; D is perhaps TRBD2 (5 bases). CDR1 and CDR2 (germline): KGHSH, LQKENI. This CDR3 region has 15 residues. Trimming stripped 3 bases from V and 2 bases from J, with 14 bases between. CDR3 sequence: CASSPLTGITYEQYF. CDR3 DNA: TGTGCCAGCTCACCCCTAACCGGGATAACCTACGAGCAGTACTTC.

This clone turned up a few times. In nucleotides, the CDR3 is TGCGCCAGCAGTAACGACAGGTCCTACGAGCAGTACTTC. Translating gives CASSNDRSYEQYF. V gene TRBV10-1 combines with J gene TRBJ2-7; the D gene is possibly TRBD1 (6 bases). The CDR3 extends over 13 amino acids. CDR1 and CDR2 (germline): WNHNN, SYGVQD (reference sequence). V was clipped by 5 bases and J by 1 base, with 9 bases between them.

V and J are TRBV18 and TRBJ1-5, with unresolved D. The CDR3 is 14 amino acids. With 3 bases removed from V and 7 bases from J, the gap between germline ends came to 13 bases. Germline values: CDR1 KGHSH, CDR2 LQKENI. CDR3 nucleotides: TGTGCCAGCTCACCCGGGGTGGGTCACCAGCCCCAGCATTTT. It yields the protein CASSPGVGHQPQHF. The variable domain in full, completed from reference TRBV18 and TRBJ1-5, reads NAGVMQNPRHLVRRRGQEARLRCSPMKGHSHVYWYRQLPEEGLKFMVYLQKENIIDESGMPKERFSAEFPKEGPSILRIQQVVRGDSAAYFCASSPGVGHQPQHFGDGTRLSIL.

The rearrangement links TRBV27 to TRBJ2-7, with a tentative D call TRBD2 (6 bases). The CDR3 consists of 12 residues. V lost 10 bases and J 1 base, leaving 11 bases between the germline ends. Per the germline V gene, CDR1 is MNHEY and CDR2 is SMNVEV (reference sequence). The CDR3 DNA reads TGTGCCATCGGAGGGGCGTCCTACGAGCAGTACTTC. This codes for CAIGGASYEQYF.

This clone was observed a few times. The chain combines TRBV6-4 with TRBJ2-7; 9 bases fit TRBD1. Germline CDR1 MRHNA, CDR2 SNTAGT. Losses at the gene ends were 3 bases for V and 1 base for J; bases not matched to a gene: 1. The CDR3 extends over 14 amino acids. The DNA for the CDR3 is TGTGCCAGCAGTGAAGGACAGGGGTCCTACGAGCAGTACTTC. Its protein is CASSEGQGSYEQYF.

About this clone itself: Within the sample, other DNA sequences also encode this same CDR3. V is TRBV30 and J is TRBJ1-2, with no clear D. The CDR3 totals 11 residues. Germline V CDR1 and CDR2: GTSNPN, SVGIG (reference sequence). The V end lost 3 bases, the J end lost 4 bases, and 6 bases lay between the germline ends. CDR3 residues: CAWSESYGYTF. The CDR3, as DNA: TGTGCCTGGAGCGAGAGCTATGGCTACACCTTC. The variable domain in full, with the rest retrieved from reference TRBV30 and TRBJ1-2, is SQTIHQWPATLVQPVGSPLSLECTVEGTSNPNLYWYRQAAGRGLQLLFYSVGIGQISSEVPQNLSASRPQDRQFILSSKKLLLSDSGFYLCAWSESYGYTFGSGTRLTVV.

The genes are TRBV10-3 and TRBJ1-5; TRBD1 aligns across 7 bases. Per the germline V gene, CDR1 is ENHRY and CDR2 is SYGVKD. The junction had 5 bases not matched to a gene; V was cut back by 0 bases and J by 6 bases. There are 15 residues in the CDR3. CDR3 in DNA: TGTGCCATCAGTGAGTCGAGGGGGCAGGGTCAGCCCCAGCATTTT. It encodes CAISESRGQGQPQHF.

This chain uses TRBV5-8 with TRBJ2-3; 7 bases line up with TRBD1. CDR3 length equals 14 residues. The germline V gene encodes CDR1 SGHTS and CDR2 YDEGEE. V lost 6 bases and J lost 6; bases outside the gene matches: 10. The CDR3 region has the DNA TGTGCCAGCACCAGGGACAGTCTAAGGGATACGCAGTATTTT. Protein: CASTRDSLRDTQYF.

This CDR3 is CASSAGTGGNTIYF. The CDR3 DNA follows: TGCGCCAGCAGTGCTGGGACAGGTGGAAACACCATATATTTT. J is TRBJ1-3 and V is TRBV10-2, with TRBD1 matching 8 bases. Germline assignment: CDR1 WSHSY and CDR2 SAAADI. This CDR3 comprises 14 residues. The junction had 2 bases not matched to a gene; V was cut back by 4 bases and J by 3 bases.

This rearrangement joins TRBV29-1 to TRBJ1-5, with D perhaps matching TRBD1 (5 bases). CDR1 is SQVTM, CDR2 ANQGSEA, per germline. Trimming stripped 7 bases from V and 5 bases from J, with 15 bases between. The CDR3 is 13 residues long. CDR3 loop: CSAARGNHQPQHF. The CDR3 DNA is TGCAGCGCTGCTCGGGGGAATCATCAGCCCCAGCATTTT.

The chain couples TRBV19 to TRBJ1-1; tentative D call: TRBD1 (6 bases). The ends were cut back, 3 bases at V and 6 bases at J, with 17 bases in the middle. Per germline, CDR1 LNHDA and CDR2 SQIVND (reference sequence). The CDR3 spans 15 residues. The CDR3 region is CASSMRLGGAPEAFF. The DNA of the CDR3 is TGTGCCAGTAGTATGCGGCTAGGGGGGGCCCCTGAAGCTTTCTTT.

A single count supports this clone. This sequence joins TRBV7-2 and TRBJ1-2; TRBD1 might be the D (5 bases). CDR3 length: 14 amino acids. V lost 1 base and J lost 4, with 10 bases in between. CDR1 SGHTA and CDR2 FQGNSA come from the germline V gene. CDR3 protein: CASSLEQDTYGYTF. CDR3 DNA: TGTGCCAGCAGCTTAGAACAGGACACCTATGGCTACACCTTC.